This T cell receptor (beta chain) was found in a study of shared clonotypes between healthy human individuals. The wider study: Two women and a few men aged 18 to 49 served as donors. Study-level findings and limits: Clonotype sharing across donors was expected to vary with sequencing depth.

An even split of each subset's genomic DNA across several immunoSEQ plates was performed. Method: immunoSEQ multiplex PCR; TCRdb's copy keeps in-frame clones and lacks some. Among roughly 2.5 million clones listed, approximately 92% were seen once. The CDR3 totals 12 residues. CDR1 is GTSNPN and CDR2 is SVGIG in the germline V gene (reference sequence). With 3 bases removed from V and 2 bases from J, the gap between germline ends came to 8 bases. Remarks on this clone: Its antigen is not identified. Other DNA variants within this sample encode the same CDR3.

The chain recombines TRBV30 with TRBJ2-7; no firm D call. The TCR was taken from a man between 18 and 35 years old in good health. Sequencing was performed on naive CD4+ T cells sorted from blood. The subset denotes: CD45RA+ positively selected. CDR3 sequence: CAWRGTPYEQYF. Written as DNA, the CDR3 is TGTGCCTGGAGAGGTACGCCCTACGAGCAGTACTTC.